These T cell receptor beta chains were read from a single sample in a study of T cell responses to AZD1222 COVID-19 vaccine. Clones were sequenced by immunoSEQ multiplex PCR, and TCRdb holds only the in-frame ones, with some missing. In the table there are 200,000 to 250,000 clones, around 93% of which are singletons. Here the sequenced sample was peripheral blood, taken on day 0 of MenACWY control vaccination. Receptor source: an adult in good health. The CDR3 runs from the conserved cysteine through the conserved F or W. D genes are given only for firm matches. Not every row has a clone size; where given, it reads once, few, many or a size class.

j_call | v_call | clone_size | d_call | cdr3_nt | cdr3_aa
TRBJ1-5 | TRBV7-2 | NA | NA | TGTGCCAGCAGCTCAACCAGGGATATTCAGCCCCAGCATTTT | CASSSTRDIQPQHF
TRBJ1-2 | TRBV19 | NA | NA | TGTGCCAGTAGTGCGTCGCCGGGGGCCAAATATTGGGGCTACACCTTC | CASSASPGAKYWGYTF
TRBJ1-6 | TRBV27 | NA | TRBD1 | TGTGCCAGCAGTTTCTACAGGGGCTCACCCCTCCACTTT | CASSFYRGSPLHF
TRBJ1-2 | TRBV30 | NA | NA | TGTGCCTGGAGTGTTAAAGGCTATGGCTACACCTTC | CAWSVKGYGYTF
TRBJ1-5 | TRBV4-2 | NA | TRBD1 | TGTGCCAGCAGCCAAGACAGGGGGGAAAGCAATCAGCCCCAGCATTTT | CASSQDRGESNQPQHF
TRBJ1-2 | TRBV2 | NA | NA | TGTGCCAGCACCGACGAGGACTATGGCTACACCTTC | CASTDEDYGYTF
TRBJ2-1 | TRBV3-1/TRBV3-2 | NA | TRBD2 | TGTGCCAGCAGCCCCCTAGCGGGGGCCAGCTCCTACAATGAGCAGTTCTTC | CASSPLAGASSYNEQFF
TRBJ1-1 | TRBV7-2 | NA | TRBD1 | TGTGCCAGCAGCTACCGGGACAGGGGGACTGAAGCTTTCTTT | CASSYRDRGTEAFF
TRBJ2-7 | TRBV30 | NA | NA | TGTGCCTGGAGTGTCCGGGCCAGGCAGTACTTC | CAWSVRARQYF
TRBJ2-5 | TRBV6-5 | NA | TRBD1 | TGTGCCAGCAGTTGGGACAGGGGTGGTGAGACCCAGTACTTC | CASSWDRGGETQYF
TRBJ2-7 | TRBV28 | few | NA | TGTGCCAGCAGTTTCGAGAACTACGAGCAGTACTTC | CASSFENYEQYF
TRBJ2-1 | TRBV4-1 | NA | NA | TGCGCCAGCAGCCAAGGACCTTCTCTTAGGAATGAGCAGTTCTTC | CASSQGPSLRNEQFF
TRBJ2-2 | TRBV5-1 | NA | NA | TGCGCCAGCAGCCCCGGGGGCCTCACCGGGGAGCTGTTTTTT | CASSPGGLTGELFF
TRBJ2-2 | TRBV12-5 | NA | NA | TGTGCTAGTGGTCAAAGCCCGAACACCGGGGAGCTGTTTTTT | CASGQSPNTGELFF
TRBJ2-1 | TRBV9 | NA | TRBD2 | TGTGCCAGCAGCGTAGGAAGCGGGGGGTACAATGAGCAGTTCTTC | CASSVGSGGYNEQFF
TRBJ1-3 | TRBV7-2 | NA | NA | TGTGCCAGCAGCTCGGGACGAATTGGAAACACCATATATTTT | CASSSGRIGNTIYF
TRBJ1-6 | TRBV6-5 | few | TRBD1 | TGTGCCAGCAGTTATGAGACAGGGCGTAATTCACCCCTCCACTTT | CASSYETGRNSPLHF
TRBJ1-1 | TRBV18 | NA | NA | TGTGCCAGCTCACCGGAGATGAACACTGAAGCTTTCTTT | CASSPEMNTEAFF
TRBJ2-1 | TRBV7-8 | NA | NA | TGTGCCAGCAGCTTTAGGACAGTCCCTGATGAGGGTGAGCAGTTCTTC | CASSFRTVPDEGEQFF
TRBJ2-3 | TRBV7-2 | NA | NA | TGTGCCAGCAGCCATTCGCCCCACATGGTTGGAGTAGATACGCAGTATTTT | CASSHSPHMVGVDTQYF
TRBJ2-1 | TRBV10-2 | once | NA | TGCGCCACTACCTTGGGGTCCTACAATGAGCAGTTCTTC | CATTLGSYNEQFF
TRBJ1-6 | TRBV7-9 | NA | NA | TGTGCCAGCAGCCTCCGACAGAGTAATTCACCCCTCCACTTT | CASSLRQSNSPLHF
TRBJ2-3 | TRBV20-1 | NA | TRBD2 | TGCAGTGCTAGTGAGCGGGGGGGCGGGTACACAGATACGCAGTATTTT | CSASERGGGYTDTQYF
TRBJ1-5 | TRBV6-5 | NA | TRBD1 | TGTGCCAGCAGGGGGACAGGGAGCGGTCAGCCCCAGCATTTT | CASRGTGSGQPQHF
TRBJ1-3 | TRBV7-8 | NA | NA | TGTGCCAGCAGCTTAGACAGGGACACCATATATTTT | CASSLDRDTIYF
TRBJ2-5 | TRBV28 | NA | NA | TGTGCCAGCAGTCCTCCCGTTGTCCAAGAGACCCAGTACTTC | CASSPPVVQETQYF
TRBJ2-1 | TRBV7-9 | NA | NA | TGTGCCAGCAGCTTAGCACCAGGGGCGGCGAATGAGCAGTTCTTC | CASSLAPGAANEQFF
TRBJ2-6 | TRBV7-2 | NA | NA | TGTGCCAGCAGCTTTATGTCCCAGGGCACCTCTGGGGCCAACGTCCTGACTTTC | CASSFMSQGTSGANVLTF
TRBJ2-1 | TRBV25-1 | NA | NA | TGTGCCAGCAGCACCGACTGGAGCTCCTACAATGAGCAGTTCTTC | CASSTDWSSYNEQFF
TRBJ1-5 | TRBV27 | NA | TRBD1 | TGTGCCAGCAGTCTAGGACAGGGGTGGAATCAGCCCCAGCATTTT | CASSLGQGWNQPQHF
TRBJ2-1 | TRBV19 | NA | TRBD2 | TGTGCCAGCCAAAGACTAGCGGGGGGGATGAGCTCCTACAATGAGCAGTTCTTC | CASQRLAGGMSSYNEQFF
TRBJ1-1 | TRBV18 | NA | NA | TGTGCCAGCTCACCATACAGGGAAGTCACTGAAGCTTTCTTT | CASSPYREVTEAFF
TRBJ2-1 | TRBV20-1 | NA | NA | TGCAGTGCCCAGGGATTTGGTCAGTTCTTC | CSAQGFGQFF
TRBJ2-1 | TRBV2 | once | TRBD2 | TGTGCCAGCAGTCCCCGCAGCGGGGCCAGCTCCTACAATGAGCAGTTCTTC | CASSPRSGASSYNEQFF
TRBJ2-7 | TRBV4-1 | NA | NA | TGCGCCAGCAGCCAAGATCTCCACAGGGCGGACGAGCAGTACTTC | CASSQDLHRADEQYF
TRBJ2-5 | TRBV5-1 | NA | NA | TGCGCCAGCAGCTTGGATCGCAGGAGCACCCAGTACTTC | CASSLDRRSTQYF
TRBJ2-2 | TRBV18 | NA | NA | TGTGCCAGCTCACGGAAGACAGGGAACACCGGGGAGCTGTTTTTT | CASSRKTGNTGELFF
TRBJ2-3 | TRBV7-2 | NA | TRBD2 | TGTGCCAGCAGCTCCGGACTAGGGGGCACAGATACGCAGTATTTT | CASSSGLGGTDTQYF
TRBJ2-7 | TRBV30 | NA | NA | TGTGCCTCCGAGAGGACGGGAACCTACGAGCAGTACTTC | CASERTGTYEQYF
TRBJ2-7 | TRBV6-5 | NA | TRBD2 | TGTGCCAGCAGTTATAGTACTAGCGGCTTCTACGAGCAGTACTTC | CASSYSTSGFYEQYF
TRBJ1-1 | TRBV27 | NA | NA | TGTGCCAGCAGTCCCCGAGGGGGGAACACTGAAGCTTTCTTT | CASSPRGGNTEAFF
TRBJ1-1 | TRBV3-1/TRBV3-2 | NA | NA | TGTGCCAGCAGCCAAGTCACGGGGAACACTGAAGCTTTCTTT | CASSQVTGNTEAFF
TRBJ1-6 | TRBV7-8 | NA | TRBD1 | TGTGCCAGCAGCGAAGGGACAGAGCCGAGGGGTGGGAATGGATCCCTCCACTTT | CASSEGTEPRGGNGSLHF
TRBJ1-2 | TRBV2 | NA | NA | TGTGCCAGCAGTAAGTACTATGGCTACACCTTC | CASSKYYGYTF
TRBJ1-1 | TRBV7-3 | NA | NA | TGTGCCAGCAGCCCCTTCCCTCGGACAGCAGATCCTAAGAACACTGAAGCTTTCTTT | CASSPFPRTADPKNTEAFF
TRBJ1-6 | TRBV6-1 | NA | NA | TGTGCCAGCAGTGAGGCGGGACGAAATTCACCCCTCCACTTT | CASSEAGRNSPLHF
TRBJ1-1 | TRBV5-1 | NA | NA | TGCGCCAGCAGCCTAGTCCTGAACACTGAAGCTTTCTTT | CASSLVLNTEAFF
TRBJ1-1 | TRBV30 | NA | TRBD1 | TGTGCCTGGAGTGCCGCCAGGGGACAGCCCACTGAAGCTTTCTTT | CAWSAARGQPTEAFF
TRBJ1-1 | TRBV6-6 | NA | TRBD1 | TGTGCCAGCAGATCCGGGACAGGGAACACTGAAGCTTTCTTT | CASRSGTGNTEAFF
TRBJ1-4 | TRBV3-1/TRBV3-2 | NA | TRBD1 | TGTGCCAGCAGCGCCCCGGGACAGGCCCGAGAAAAACTGTTTTTT | CASSAPGQAREKLFF
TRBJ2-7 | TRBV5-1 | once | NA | TGCGCCAGCAGCTTAGTTGACTTGAGTGGGAACGAGCAGTACTTC | CASSLVDLSGNEQYF
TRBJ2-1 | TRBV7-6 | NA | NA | TGTGCCAGCAGCTCCGATAGTTACAATGAGCAGTTCTTC | CASSSDSYNEQFF
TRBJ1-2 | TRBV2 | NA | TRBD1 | TGTGCCAGCAGTGTCGACAGGGGAAACTATGGCTACACCTTC | CASSVDRGNYGYTF
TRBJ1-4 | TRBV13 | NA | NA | TGTGCCAGCAGCTTAGCGGTGGCGGCTTGGGATGAAAAACTGTTTTTT | CASSLAVAAWDEKLFF
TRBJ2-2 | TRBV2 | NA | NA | TGTGCCAGCAGGCTTGGACAGACAAACACCGGGGAGCTGTTTTTT | CASRLGQTNTGELFF
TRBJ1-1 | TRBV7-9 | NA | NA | TGTGCCAGCAGTTCCCAGGCAGACACTGAAGCTTTCTTT | CASSSQADTEAFF
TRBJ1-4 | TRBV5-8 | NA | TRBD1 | TGTGCCAGCAGCTTCAATAGACAGGGACCTAATGAAAAACTGTTTTTT | CASSFNRQGPNEKLFF
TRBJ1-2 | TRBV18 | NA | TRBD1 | TGTGCCAGCTCACCACCGACAGGGGGCGCCCTCTATGGCTACACCTTC | CASSPPTGGALYGYTF
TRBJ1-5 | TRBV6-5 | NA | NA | TGTGCCAGCAGTTACTCGGCGTATCAGCCCCAGCATTTT | CASSYSAYQPQHF
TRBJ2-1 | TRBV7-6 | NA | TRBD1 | TGTGCCAGCAGCTGGAGACAGGGTACCTTAGATTACATTAAGGAGCAGTTCTTC | CASSWRQGTLDYIKEQFF